The source of this T cell receptor (beta chain) is a study of shared clonotypes between healthy human individuals. Findings and limits, study-wide: Expectations were that clonotype sharing among donors would be affected by sequencing depth. The genetic and exposure-history diversity represented was limited by few donors. Sampling involved blood alone; tissue repertoires likely differ.

The assay was immunoSEQ multiplex PCR, and TCRdb's table has in-frame clones only and misses some. The table has about 490,000 clones, 76% seen once. The CDR3 is 15 amino acids. Germline V gene lookup returns CDR1 MNHEY and CDR2 SMNVEV (reference sequence). V dropped 5 bases and J dropped 6; count of bases not matched to a gene: 6. Of note for this clone: What it binds is not known.

This TCR was sampled from a woman aged 40 to 50 in good health. Some clones in this sample may be carry-over from other donors' samples. The sequenced sample consisted of PBMCs. The chain joins TRBV27 to TRBJ2-3, with 12 nucleotides matching TRBD2. In DNA, the CDR3 is TGTGCCAGCAGTCGCTGGACTAGCGGGAAGGATACGCAGTATTTT. Translated: CASSRWTSGKDTQYF.